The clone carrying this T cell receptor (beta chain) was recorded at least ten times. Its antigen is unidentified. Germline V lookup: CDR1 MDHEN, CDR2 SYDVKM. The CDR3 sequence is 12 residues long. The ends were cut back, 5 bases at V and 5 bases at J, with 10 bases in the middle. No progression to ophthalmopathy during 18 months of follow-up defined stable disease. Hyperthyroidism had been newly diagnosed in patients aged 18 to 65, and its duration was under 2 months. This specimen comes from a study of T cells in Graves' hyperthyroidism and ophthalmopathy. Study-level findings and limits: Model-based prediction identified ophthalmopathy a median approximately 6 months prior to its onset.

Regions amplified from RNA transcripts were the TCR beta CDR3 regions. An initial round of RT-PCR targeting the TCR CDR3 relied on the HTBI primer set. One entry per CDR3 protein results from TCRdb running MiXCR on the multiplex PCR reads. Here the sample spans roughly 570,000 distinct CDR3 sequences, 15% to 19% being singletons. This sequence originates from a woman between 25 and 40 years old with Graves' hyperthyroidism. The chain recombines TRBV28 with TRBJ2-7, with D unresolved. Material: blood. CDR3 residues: CASSINRDEQYF. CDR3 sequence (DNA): TGTGCCAGCAGTATCAACCGGGACGAGCAGTACTTC.